This is a list of T cell receptor beta chains from one sample in a study of cytotoxic CD8 clonotypes in ibrutinib-treated CLL. Profiled with immunoSEQ multiplex PCR; TCRdb holds only in-frame clones, not every one. The sample contains approximately 200,000 clones, approximately 68% of which appear only once. Sequenced material: PBMCs, taken after 24 months of ibrutinib treatment. Receptors originate from a human donor with chronic lymphocytic leukemia. CDR3s include the opening cysteine and the closing phenylalanine or tryptophan. A D gene is named only where the DNA matches it firmly. Clone size is stated in some rows and not others, as once, few, many or a class when expanded.

TRBV15	14	TRBJ2-7	NA	NA	CATSRGLQDYEQYF	TGTGCCACCAGCAGAGGTTTACAAGACTACGAGCAGTACTTC
TRBV5-8	15	TRBJ1-1	TRBD1	NA	CASSLALGGLTEAFF	TGTGCCAGCAGCTTGGCGTTAGGGGGCTTAACTGAAGCTTTCTTT
TRBV5-4	15	TRBJ2-5	TRBD1	NA	CASSFWDRREETQYF	TGTGCCAGCAGCTTCTGGGACAGGAGGGAAGAGACCCAGTACTTC
TRBV2	14	TRBJ1-3	NA	few	CASSVSGPGNTIYF	TGTGCCAGCAGTGTTTCAGGCCCTGGAAACACCATATATTTT
TRBV19	14	TRBJ1-2	NA	many	CASSISGENYGYTF	TGTGCCAGTAGTATCTCGGGCGAGAACTATGGCTACACCTTC
TRBV6-5	14	TRBJ1-5	NA	few	CASSSRDGNQPQHF	TGTGCCAGCAGTTCCCGGGACGGTAATCAGCCCCAGCATTTT
TRBV6-7	16	TRBJ1-5	TRBD1	NA	CASSYNLDRGNQPQHF	TGTGCCAGCAGTTACAACCTCGACAGGGGCAATCAGCCCCAGCATTTT
TRBV6-6	13	TRBJ2-1	NA	NA	CASSLGRDNEQFF	TGTGCCAGCAGTCTAGGCAGGGACAATGAGCAGTTCTTC
TRBV9	15	TRBJ1-5	NA	NA	CASSVGGQVVQPQHF	TGTGCCAGCAGCGTAGGGGGGCAGGTCGTTCAGCCCCAGCATTTT
TRBV15	14	TRBJ1-1	NA	NA	CATSRDRSETEAFF	TGTGCCACCAGCAGAGATCGGTCAGAGACTGAAGCTTTCTTT
TRBV27	15	TRBJ1-3	NA	NA	CASSYSGEGGNTIYF	TGTGCCAGCAGTTATTCAGGGGAAGGCGGAAACACCATATATTTT
TRBV27	15	TRBJ2-5	TRBD1	NA	CASSSRTGLGETQYF	TGTGCCAGCAGCAGTAGGACAGGGCTTGGGGAGACCCAGTACTTC
TRBV4-2	16	TRBJ2-7	TRBD2	NA	CASSQGGSGSEYEQYF	TGTGCCAGCAGCCAAGGCGGAAGCGGGAGTGAGTACGAGCAGTACTTC
TRBV4-1	16	TRBJ2-1	TRBD2	NA	CASRIGAGGSYNEQFF	TGCGCCAGCAGAATCGGAGCGGGAGGCTCATACAATGAGCAGTTCTTC
TRBV19	14	TRBJ2-2	NA	NA	CAIWDGTNTGELFF	TGTGCCATCTGGGACGGAACGAACACCGGGGAGCTGTTTTTT
TRBV5-6	15	TRBJ2-7	TRBD2	NA	CASSFVGLAGYEQYF	TGTGCCAGCAGCTTTGTGGGACTAGCGGGATACGAGCAGTACTTC
TRBV20-1	11	TRBJ2-7	NA	NA	CSAGANYEQYF	TGCAGTGCCGGGGCCAACTACGAGCAGTACTTC
TRBV21-1	19	TRBJ2-6	NA	NA	CASSKEGLAHISGANVLTF	TGTGCCAGCAGCAAGGAGGGACTAGCCCATATTTCTGGGGCCAACGTCCTGACTTTC